This passage covers 8 T cell receptor beta chains from one sample sequenced in a study of Ad26.COV2.S vaccination and SARS-CoV-2 variants (dated by TCRdb to the early 2020s). The time point label corresponds to: individuals recovered from natural SARS-CoV-2 infection. Library preparation was by the immunoSEQ multiplex PCR assay. The table comes from immuneACCESS by way of TCRdb, which keeps in-frame sequences with V and J called. Part of the clones is missing from these tables; in studies checked, under half for an unresolved V gene and the rest for unknown reasons. The sample includes roughly 140,000 clones, with 86% observed a single time. The ten most abundant clones make up 4% to 6% of the sample. The specimen was peripheral blood, collected after recovery from COVID-19. These receptors were collected from a human donor who had recovered from COVID-19.

V usage is TRBV9 and J usage is TRBJ2-2; D might be TRBD2 (5 bases). V was pared by 2 bases and J by 0 bases, with 14 bases between. The CDR3 runs 17 residues. The germline gives CDR1 SGDLS, CDR2 YYNGEE. CDR3 residues: CASSVGPLRANTGELFF. CDR3 nucleotide sequence: TGTGCCAGCAGCGTTGGTCCCTTGAGGGCGAACACCGGGGAGCTGTTTTTT.

The chain has TRBV28 and TRBJ1-5; D may be TRBD1 (5 bases). This CDR3 has 16 amino acids. The germline V gene has CDR1 MDHEN and CDR2 SYDVKM. The V end was cut by 2 bases, the J end by 5 bases, with 16 bases between. The CDR3 sequence: CASSLGGEDYDQPQHF. In DNA, the CDR3 is TGTGCCAGCAGTTTAGGGGGGGAGGATTACGATCAGCCCCAGCATTTT.

This clone appeared once. The CDR3 end shows no conserved phenylalanine or tryptophan, and so a read error is likely. No DNA is shown, since the ends of the CDR3 on it are uncertain; the CDR3 is the one TCRdb lists. V and J are TRBV4-3 and TRBJ1-4. Germline loops: CDR1 LGHNA, CDR2 YSLEER. The CDR3 totals 8 residues, both ends included. CDR3 residues: CASSQGLT.

The chain is built from TRBV6-5 and TRBJ1-1, with D possibly TRBD1 on 5 matching bases. Germline CDR1 is MNHEY and CDR2 is SVGAGI. Trimming removed 4 bases from V and 1 base from J, with 10 bases in between. There are 14 residues in the CDR3. CDR3 DNA: TGTGCCAGCAGTTTACTACAGGCGAACACTGAAGCTTTCTTT. This codes for CASSLLQANTEAFF.

The J gene is TRBJ2-3, the V gene TRBV9, with unresolved D. The ends were cut back, 0 bases at V and 4 bases at J, with 9 bases in the middle. Germline V gene lookup returns CDR1 SGDLS and CDR2 YYNGEE. The CDR3 spans 14 residues. CDR3 sequence (DNA): TGTGCCAGCAGCGTAGGACTGCCATCAGATACGCAGTATTTT. This translates into CASSVGLPSDTQYF.

This clone has just one count. The chain recombines TRBV20-1 with TRBJ1-1; D not certain. V lost 3 bases and J 3 bases, leaving 14 bases between the germline ends. The V gene's germline CDR1 is DFQATT and CDR2 SNEGSKA (reference sequence). The CDR3 runs 14 residues. The CDR3 DNA sequence: TGCAGTGCTAGTCTGCCGGGGAGGGACACTGAAGCTTTCTTT. Translating gives CSASLPGRDTEAFF.

V is TRBV3-1 (or the pseudogene TRBV3-2) and J is TRBJ2-5, with D possibly being TRBD2 (6 bases). There are 13 residues in the CDR3. CDR1 is LGHDT, CDR2 YNNKEL, per germline (reference sequence). Trimming took 0 bases from V and 9 from J, leaving 11 bases between them. CDR3 DNA: TGTGCCAGCAGCCAAGATGCGGGGAGGTCCCAGTACTTC. This sequence encodes CASSQDAGRSQYF.

This chain joins TRBV9 and TRBJ2-4; 8 bases are a match to TRBD2. The V gene's germline CDR1 is SGDLS and CDR2 YYNGEE. This CDR3 is 15 amino acids long. V gave up 2 bases and J gave up 5 bases; unmatched junction bases: 6. The DNA for the CDR3 is TGTGCCAGCAGCGTCGGGGGGGCCCAGGAAAACATTCAGTACTTC. Residues: CASSVGGAQENIQYF.